This T cell receptor beta chain is drawn from a study of OX40 agonist ivuxolimab in advanced cancers. General notes on the study: Ivuxolimab was a fully human IgG2 agonistic monoclonal antibody targeting the costimulatory receptor OX40 (CD134). The paper covers the monotherapy dose-escalation part of the phase I ivuxolimab trial, which included N ≈ 57 patients. In the dose-escalation cohort, roughly four fifths of patients were male, and the mean age was roughly 60 years, with a range of roughly 23 to 85. Of the roughly 52 dose-escalation patients, hepatocellular carcinoma was present in about 19, melanoma in roughly 15, renal cell carcinoma in 9 and head and neck cancer in 9. Peripheral TCRbeta sequencing aimed to test whether ivuxolimab altered TCR sequence diversity and caused clonal T-cell expansion. Patients were allowed to have had prior anti-PD-1, anti-PD-L1 or anti-CTLA-4 therapy, and roughly 40% of the dose-escalation patients had previously received checkpoint inhibitors. Intravenous ivuxolimab was administered to patients every 2 weeks at six dose levels: 0.01, 0.1, 0.3, 1.5, 3 and 10 mg/kg. Partial responses occurred in three dose-escalation patients: two with cutaneous melanoma and one with hepatocellular carcinoma.

V and J are trimmed by 3 bases and 1 base, and the gene matches miss 15 bases of the junction. There are 18 amino acids in the CDR3, from cysteine to phenylalanine inclusive. Only CDR3 DNA is held: 54 bases, read in frame from base 1. The germline V gene specifies SGHVS as CDR1 and FNYEAQ as CDR2. Overall results and qualifications from the work: After ivuxolimab, CD8+ T cells had more expanded clones than CD4+ T cells on average. Low levels of normalized T-cell clonal expansion were also seen in some nonresponding patients. Clonal expansion of both CD4+ and CD8+ blood T cells was observed from baseline to week 6 at doses 0.1 to 3.0 mg/kg. In partial responders in the 0.1-3.0 mg/kg groups, normalized peripheral clonal expansion was found to be among the lowest, especially among CD8+ T cells. The antigen specificity of the clonally expanded peripheral T cells was not determined.

Patients with a history of autoimmune disease or receiving systemic immunosuppression were excluded from the trial. Peripheral blood for TCR sequencing was collected from all dose cohorts at baseline, on cycle 4 day 1, and on cycle 7 day 1. The samples were drawn from a first-in-human, open-label, multicenter phase I dose-escalation trial of ivuxolimab. The trial enrolled adults with locally advanced or metastatic head and neck squamous cell, hepatocellular, melanoma or renal cell carcinoma. CD4+ and CD8+ T cells were sorted separately from peripheral blood before TCR sequencing. Of note for this clone: Its antigen has not been determined. The sample holds no much larger clone one base away, and base qualities are not on file.

Genomic DNA was extracted from sorted cells for sequencing of the TCRbeta CDR3 region. TCRbeta CDR3 regions were sequenced using the immunoSEQ Assay. TCRdb provides this immuneACCESS table in a form limited to in-frame rearrangements. Some clones are lacking; in checked studies, under half of them reflect an unresolved V gene, and why the rest are absent is not known. A total of about 69,000 clones appear in this sample, about 80% of them only once. The ten largest clones capture 2% to 2.5% of the sample. Sequenced material: CD4+ or CD8+ T cells sorted from blood, taken in a trial of the OX40 agonist ivuxolimab. The sequence was collected from an adult with an advanced solid tumor such as melanoma, head and neck, liver or kidney cancer. The sequence joins TRBV7-6 to TRBJ2-7, with 7 junctional bases fitting TRBD1. The CDR3: CASSLRQGDSAPSYEQYF. Here is the DNA: TGTGCCAGCAGCTTGAGACAGGGCGACTCTGCTCCTTCCTACGAGCAGTACTTC.